Sequencing of this T cell receptor beta chain was carried out in a study of cytomegalovirus exposure and HLA in healthy donors. Study in general: Inside one of the first data releases sat about 85 million unique TCRs taken from HLA-typed donors. Whole-study results and caveats: A reported reduction in N-insertions relative to the 666-donor mean was seen in an Asian-associated ancestry cluster in a later analysis. Rarity characterized most TCR sequences, yet some public TCRs appeared in many donors.

The PCR used 60 Vbeta and 13 Jbeta primers. The method was immunoSEQ multiplex PCR; TCRdb's version includes in-frame clones alone and lacks a portion of them. The table lists around 180,000 clones, around 80% of them singletons. Germline CDR1 is SGHDN and CDR2 is FVKESK. The CDR3 spans 14 residues. Deletions cut 0 bases from V and 7 bases from J, with 12 bases between. About this clone: Its antigen is undetermined.

This sequence was found in a woman younger than 45 in good health and CMV-seropositive. The J gene is TRBJ1-2, the V gene TRBV14, with D hard to call. The sample comprised PBMCs. The CDR3 here is CASSQDLIFGGYTF. The CDR3 bases are TGTGCCAGCAGCCAAGATCTCATCTTCGGTGGCTACACCTTC.